This T cell receptor beta chain was recovered during a study of cytomegalovirus exposure and HLA in healthy donors. V lost 4 bases and J lost 4; bases outside the gene matches: 8. Looked up from germline, CDR1 is SGHVS and CDR2 is FNYEAQ. The CDR3 contains 15 residues. Regarding the study as a whole: Presence/absence analyses assumed roughly uniform sequencing depth across donors, which may not hold.

13 Jbeta primers and 60 Vbeta primers were used for the PCR. Data came from immunoSEQ multiplex PCR; TCRdb stores just in-frame clones and leaves some out. The sample lists 90,000 to 150,000 clones; around 77% were seen once. As concerns this clone: Its matching antigen is unknown.

This chain joins TRBV7-6 and TRBJ2-3; 7 bases agree with TRBD1. The receptor comes from a man aged 50 to 59 in good health and CMV-seropositive. The sequenced sample was PBMCs. CDR3 bases: TGTGCCAGCAGCTCCCCTCCGACAGGGTCAGATACGCAGTATTTT. It yields the protein CASSSPPTGSDTQYF. Looking up the rest from reference TRBV7-6 and TRBJ2-3 gives the full variable domain: GAGVSQSPRYKVTKRGQDVALRCDPISGHVSLYWYRQALGQGPEFLTYFNYEAQQDKSGLPNDRFSAERPEGSISTLTIQRTEQRDSAMYRCASSSPPTGSDTQYFGPGTRLTVL.